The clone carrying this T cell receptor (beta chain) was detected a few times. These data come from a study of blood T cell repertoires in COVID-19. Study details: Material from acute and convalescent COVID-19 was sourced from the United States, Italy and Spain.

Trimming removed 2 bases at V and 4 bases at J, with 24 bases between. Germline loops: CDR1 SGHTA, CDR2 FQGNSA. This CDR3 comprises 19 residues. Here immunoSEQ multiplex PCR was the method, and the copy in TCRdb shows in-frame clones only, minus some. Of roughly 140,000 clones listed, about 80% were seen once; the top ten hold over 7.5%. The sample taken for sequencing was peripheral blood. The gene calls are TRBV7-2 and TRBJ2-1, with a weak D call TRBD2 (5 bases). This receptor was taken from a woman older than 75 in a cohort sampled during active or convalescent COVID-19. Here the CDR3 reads CASSLLSPSLGFGYNEQFF. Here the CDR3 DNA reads TGTGCCAGCAGCTTATTAAGTCCTAGCTTGGGATTCGGGTACAATGAGCAGTTCTTC.